This record looks at one T cell receptor (beta chain) sequence and its context. Its antigen target is currently unknown. Base qualities are not recorded, but no much larger clone differs from it by a single base. Relative to germline, V is 8 bases shorter and J is 5 bases shorter, with 15 bases between their ends. The CDR3 measures 13 amino acids from cysteine to phenylalanine. This entry keeps only the CDR3 DNA: 39 bases, framed from base 1. Taken from the germline V gene, the CDR1 and CDR2 loops are MDHEN and SYDVKM. The data belong to a study of blood T cell repertoires in COVID-19 (dated by TCRdb to 2020 to 2022). About the investigation overall: The collaborator samples originated in the United States, Italy and Spain and spanned the acute and convalescent phases of COVID-19. Nearly every sample came with metadata listing a de-identified subject ID, COVID-19 status, age in years and sex. Where HLA class I and class II types were available, the types were taken from metadata supplied by the sample provider, not from assay-based typing. Subjects who had been exposed to COVID-19, were actively infected with it, or had recovered from it provided the deeply sampled blood TCRbeta repertoires that made up the dataset. Samples were obtained from the ongoing ImmuneRACE study (first 160 participants) and from approximately 1,200 subjects provided by 6 global collaborators. The repertoires were released in a freely available public database intended as a resource for research on the immune response to SARS-CoV-2. The prospective study material was composed of cDNA or gDNA derived from T cells, B-cell-depleted T cells, or PBMCs.

The collaborating institutions used their own protocols to collect whole blood in K2EDTA tubes. For TCRbeta analysis, collaborators shipped samples as frozen whole blood, isolated PBMCs, or DNA extracted from either of those sample types. The immunoSEQ Assay, a bias-controlled multiplex PCR, was used to amplify TCRbeta CDR3 regions from genomic DNA. On the study's bioinformatics: The number of nucleated cells in each sample was estimated by amplification of reference gene primers within the assay. To quantify the absolute abundance of each unique TCRbeta CDR3 rearrangement, sequence reads were collapsed and filtered. For each sample, productive Simpson clonality was calculated as the square root of Simpson's diversity index across productive rearrangements. TCRdb re-hosts the immuneACCESS table, in-frame sequences only. Its copies lack some clones; in the studies checked, an unresolved V gene accounts for under half of them, and the cause for the rest is not known. That table gives V, J and clone size, and the DNA gave D and trimming. The sample has 300,000 to 400,000 clones on record, roughly 90% of them singletons. 4% of the sample is in the top ten clones.

Study-level results and caveats: The amount of clinical and demographic metadata varied by source and participant and was provided uncurated.

The V and J genes are TRBV28 and TRBJ1-1, with the D gene call left open. The clonotype was recovered from a woman aged 50 to 60 with active or convalescent COVID-19. Sequences were obtained from peripheral blood. The CDR3 reads as follows: CASREGTRTEAFF. The nucleotide sequence is TGTGCCAGCCGTGAGGGAACGAGGACTGAAGCTTTCTTT.